Each of the 5 T cell receptor beta chains below was sequenced from the same sample in a study of T cell repertoires in cytomegalovirus infection. A single record per CDR3 protein comes from TCRdb applying MiXCR to the reads. The data show around 350,000 distinct CDR3 sequences, roughly 20% seen once. Material: PBMCs. The source of these receptors is a human donor in good health (CMV status not recorded). Some clones in this sample may be carry-over from other donors' samples.

V usage is TRBV19 and J usage is TRBJ1-4; the D is unclear. The V and J ends lost 2 bases and 7 bases respectively, with 11 bases between them. Germline V gene data show CDR1 as LNHDA and CDR2 as SQIVND (reference sequence). CDR3 length: 14 residues. CDR3 in amino acids: CASSIRTQREKLFF. The CDR3 DNA is TGTGCCAGTAGTATACGGACGCAGCGTGAAAAACTGTTTTTT.

The sample holds a few counts of this clonotype. The V gene is TRBV2, the J gene TRBJ2-3; 9 bases agree with TRBD2. This CDR3 region has 20 residues. Losses at the gene ends were 2 bases for V and 1 base for J; bases not matched to a gene: 16. Germline V gene data show CDR1 as SNHLY and CDR2 as FYNNEI. The CDR3 bases are TGTGCCAGCAGTGAAAAGGCCGGACTAGCGATCAACCTCGGCACAGATACGCAGTATTTT. Its translation is CASSEKAGLAINLGTDTQYF. The entire variable domain, with the rest obtained from reference TRBV2 and TRBJ2-3, is as follows: EPEVTQTPSHQVTQMGQEVILRCVPISNHLYFYWYRQILGQKVEFLVSFYNNEISEKSEIFDDQFSVERPDGSNFTLKIRSTKLEDSAMYFCASSEKAGLAINLGTDTQYFGPGTRLTVL.

J is TRBJ2-7 and V is TRBV19; D gene ambiguous. Germline V gene lookup returns CDR1 LNHDA and CDR2 SQIVND (reference sequence). The CDR3 totals 13 residues. With 3 bases removed from V and 7 bases from J, the gap between germline ends came to 13 bases. The CDR3 protein is CASSISRPGEQYF. Here the CDR3 DNA reads TGTGCCAGTAGTATTTCGAGGCCTGGGGAGCAGTACTTC.

The chain joins TRBV4-3 to TRBJ2-1; tentatively, D is TRBD2 (6 bases). Germline V gene sequence: CDR1 LGHNA, CDR2 YSLEER. The CDR3 has 15 residues. Trimming left V 1 base short and J 7 bases short, with 14 bases between. This CDR3 is CASSQGPGVGNEQFF. CDR3 nucleotides: TGCGCCAGCAGCCAAGGTCCGGGAGTGGGTAATGAGCAGTTCTTC.

V usage is TRBV20-1 and J usage is TRBJ1-1; D unresolved. The CDR3 is 14 residues long. Germline CDR1 reads DFQATT; CDR2 reads SNEGSKA (reference sequence). V was trimmed by 6 bases and J by 2 bases, leaving 16 bases between them. The DNA for the CDR3 is TGCAGTGCCGTTACCCAGACGGGAAACACTGAAGCTTTCTTT. Its translation: CSAVTQTGNTEAFF.